A single sample gave rise to the 19 T cell receptor beta chains below, sequenced in a study of vaccination and CD4 T cells after COVID-19. Cultured CD4+ T-cell DNA underwent Oncomine TCR Beta short-read sequencing. TCRdb passed the PCR reads through MiXCR, listing each CDR3 protein once. The sample includes approximately 14,000 distinct CDR3 sequences, more than 40% of them seen just once. The treatment: 10-day PBMC culture with coronavirus spike peptide pools or control peptides (ViraFEST assay). For these TCRs, the target antigens are not known. Sequenced: CD4+ T cells from blood, cultured in vitro. The receptors were sampled from a human donor who had recovered from COVID-19.

This clonotype occurred a few times. The chain employs TRBV15 and TRBJ2-1, with 9 bases lining up with TRBD2. V was pared by 3 bases and J by 0 bases, with 18 bases of the junction left unmatched. The CDR3 contains 21 residues. CDR1 is LNHNV and CDR2 is YYDKDF in the germline V gene (reference sequence). The CDR3 DNA follows: TGTGCCACCAGCAGGCCACCGGGACTAGCAACAGACAAAGGCTCCTACAATGAGCAGTTCTTC. It codes for CATSRPPGLATDKGSYNEQFF.

The rearrangement joins TRBV11-1 to TRBJ2-5; 7 bases map to TRBD2. After removal of 3 bases from V and 2 bases from J, the junction contained 3 bases not matched to a gene. This CDR3 is built from 14 residues. Germline values: CDR1 SGHAT, CDR2 FQDESV (reference sequence). For the CDR3, the DNA is TGTGCCAGCAGCTTCGGGAGGAATCAAGAGACCCAGTACTTC. Translating it yields CASSFGRNQETQYF.

This clonotype was counted a few times. The chain is built from TRBV20-1 and TRBJ2-3, with 7 bases identical to TRBD1. The V gene end was trimmed by 4 bases and the J gene end by 0 bases; junction bases not matched to a gene: 10. Germline V CDR1 and CDR2: DFQATT, SNEGSKA (reference sequence). The CDR3 has 16 amino acids. The CDR3: CSAILRGIDSTDTQYF. For the CDR3, the DNA is TGCAGTGCTATACTCAGGGGGATAGATAGCACAGATACGCAGTATTTT.

As for this clonotype: The junction shows a germline mismatch at one end, possibly a read error. V gene TRBV14 combines with J gene TRBJ2-1; weak D call: TRBD2 (5 bases). The V gene's germline CDR1 is SGHDN and CDR2 FVKESK. This CDR3 region has 14 residues. As DNA, the CDR3 is TGTGCCAGCAGCCAACTCACAGACTACGATGAGCAGTTCTTC. It codes for CASSQLTDYDEQFF. The complete variable domain, with remaining parts taken from reference TRBV14 and TRBJ2-1, reads EAGVTQFPSHSVIEKGQTVTLRCDPISGHDNLYWYRRVMGKEIKFLLHFVKESKQDESGMPNNRFLAERTGGTYSTLKVQPAELEDSGVYFCASSQLTDYDEQFFGPGTRLTVL.

V is TRBV12-3 or TRBV12-4 and J is TRBJ2-3; 9 bases agree with TRBD2. Trimming removed 4 bases from V and 1 base from J; junction bases left unmatched: 3. CDR3 length equals 15 residues. The CDR3 protein is CASSWASGGTDTQYF. CDR3 nucleotides: TGTGCCAGCAGTTGGGCTAGCGGGGGCACAGATACGCAGTATTTT.

Only a few counts were recorded for this clonotype. V usage is TRBV20-1 and J usage is TRBJ2-2; TRBD2 matches at 10 bases. V dropped 2 bases and J dropped 6; count of bases not matched to a gene: 0. The CDR3 has 13 amino acids. In germline, CDR1 is DFQATT, CDR2 SNEGSKA (reference sequence). CDR3 protein: CSARLAGAGELFF. In nucleotides, the CDR3 is TGCAGTGCTAGACTAGCGGGAGCCGGGGAGCTGTTTTTT.

This clonotype has only a few counts. This chain links TRBV27 with TRBJ2-5; 16 bases are a match to TRBD2. The CDR3 runs to 17 residues. CDR1 is MNHEY and CDR2 is SMNVEV in the germline V gene (reference sequence). The V segment lost 5 bases and the J segment 5 bases; nucleotides outside the gene matches: 8. CDR3 region: CASSPTGTSGRGETQYF. For the CDR3, the DNA is TGTGCCAGCAGTCCGACCGGGACTAGCGGGAGGGGCGAGACCCAGTACTTC.

The chain has TRBV5-5 and TRBJ1-5, with 12 bases lining up with TRBD1. The CDR3 has 16 residues. The ends lost 4 bases at V and 1 base at J; junction bases unmatched: 3. Germline loops: CDR1 SGHKS, CDR2 YYEKEE (reference sequence). The CDR3 protein is CASSPGTGGSNQPQHF. In DNA, the CDR3 is TGTGCCAGCAGCCCCGGGACAGGGGGCAGCAATCAGCCCCAGCATTTT.

This rearrangement joins TRBV6-1 to TRBJ2-3; D unresolved. The CDR3 runs 13 residues. Germline V CDR1 and CDR2: MNHNS, SASEGT. V was trimmed by 4 bases and J by 0 bases, leaving 5 bases between them. In DNA form, the CDR3 reads TGTGCCAGCAGTGTCGCGAGCACAGATACGCAGTATTTT. Its translation is CASSVASTDTQYF.

This clonotype was counted between two and nine times. The chain recombines TRBV2 with TRBJ1-2; D perhaps matches TRBD1 (6 bases). The CDR3 is 13 residues long. Germline lookup yields CDR1 SNHLY and CDR2 FYNNEI. Trimming pared 7 bases from V and 0 bases from J, leaving 9 bases between. The CDR3 region has the DNA TGTGCCAGCAAGCCAGGGGCTAACTATGGCTACACCTTC. This sequence encodes CASKPGANYGYTF.

This chain connects TRBV10-3 to TRBJ2-1; unclear D gene. V dropped 6 bases and J dropped 1 base, with 7 bases sitting between them. This CDR3 is 13 amino acids long. The germline CDR1 and CDR2 sequences are ENHRY and SYGVKD. The CDR3 coding sequence is TGTGCCATCAGCGACGGGTCCTACAATGAGCAGTTCTTC. This codes for CAISDGSYNEQFF.

The chain employs TRBV6-1 and TRBJ2-7, with a weak D call TRBD2 (5 bases). This CDR3 contains 13 residues. Germline CDR1 MNHNS, CDR2 SASEGT. Trimming shortened V by 11 bases and J by 5 bases, and 19 bases separated the two germline ends. CDR3 sequence reads: CASGSMGQDEQYF. The DNA for the CDR3 is TGTGCCTCGGGGTCGATGGGCCAGGACGAGCAGTACTTC.

The gene calls are TRBV5-6 and TRBJ2-1; possibly TRBD1 for D (6 bases). The CDR3 sequence is 13 residues long. Germline values: CDR1 SGHDT, CDR2 YYEEEE. V shed 0 bases and J shed 6 bases, with 7 bases lying between them. The CDR3 is CASSLGQVNEQFF. CDR3 coding DNA: TGTGCCAGCAGCTTGGGACAGGTCAATGAGCAGTTCTTC.

This clonotype was recorded only once. The genes are TRBV5-1 and TRBJ2-5; 9 positions agree with TRBD2. J was trimmed by 5 bases and V by 0 bases; bases with no gene match: 2. Germline V gene data show CDR1 as SGHRS and CDR2 as YFSETQ. This CDR3 has 14 residues. CDR3 bases: TGCGCCAGCAGCTTGGTAGCGGGAGATGAGACCCAGTACTTC. It encodes CASSLVAGDETQYF.

A few counts support this clonotype. The V call is TRBV12-3 or TRBV12-4, the J call TRBJ1-5; tentative D call: TRBD1 (5 bases). V was cut by 2 bases and J by 5 bases, with 13 bases left in between. The CDR3 consists of 15 residues. The CDR3 DNA follows: TGTGCCAGCAGTTTAAGGCAGGTAGGGGATCAGCCCCAGCATTTT. Translating gives CASSLRQVGDQPQHF.

The chain combines TRBV7-2 with TRBJ1-4; D uncertain. Germline-derived CDR1 and CDR2 are SGHTA and FQGNSA. The CDR3 runs to 15 residues. V was cut by 1 base and J by 3 bases, with 9 bases left in between. CDR3 nucleotides: TGTGCCAGCAGCTTAGTGGTCGGGGCTAATGAAAAACTGTTTTTT. Protein sequence: CASSLVVGANEKLFF.

The chain uses TRBV7-2 and TRBJ2-3; D remains unclear. Trimming shortened V by 6 bases and J by 1 base, and 11 bases separated the two germline ends. Germline-derived CDR1 and CDR2 are SGHTA and FQGNSA. The CDR3 totals 14 residues. The CDR3 reads CASSRSRGTDTQYF. CDR3 DNA sequence: TGTGCCAGCAGTCGGTCCCGAGGCACAGATACGCAGTATTTT.

This clonotype has just a few counts. The gene calls are TRBV6-5 and TRBJ1-1; D gene uncertain. This CDR3 has 15 residues. Trimming took 3 bases from V and 2 from J, leaving 13 bases between them. Germline CDR1 reads MNHEY; CDR2 reads SVGAGI. The DNA of the CDR3 is TGTGCCAGCAGTTATAAGTCTGCCTTAAACACTGAAGCTTTCTTT. Protein product: CASSYKSALNTEAFF.

This chain links TRBV29-1 with TRBJ1-3; D unresolved. Trimming removed 8 bases from V and 0 bases from J, with 23 bases in between. The CDR3 has 17 amino acids. Germline CDR1 SQVTM, CDR2 ANQGSEA. CDR3 amino acids: CSFTRVQAGSSGNTIYF. DNA of the CDR3: TGCAGCTTCACGAGGGTCCAGGCTGGAAGCTCTGGAAACACCATATATTTT.